This T cell receptor (beta chain) was sequenced in a study of human T cells and chemical hapten exposure. The wider study: Sensitization applied 2% DPC to 2 cm by 2 cm of upper inner arm skin. Notes on the study in general: Patch test score showed a positive correlation with PT1 expanded TCR counts.

This clonotype was counted many times. Its antigen is undetermined. Attachment of unique molecular identifiers to individual cDNA molecules was performed in the library. One entry per CDR3 protein results from TCRdb running MiXCR on the RACE reads. The sample lists tens of thousands of distinct CDR3 sequences, over 9.5% occurring once. Time point described: pre-sensitization, week 0. As for treatment: therapeutic diphenylcyclopropenone sensitization with weekly scalp DPC. Blood sampling occurred before each patch-test application. The germline V gene has CDR1 DFQATT and CDR2 SNEGSKA (reference sequence). The V end lost 6 bases, the J end lost 5 bases, and 22 bases lay between the germline ends. CDR3 length: 15 residues.

The clonotype originates from a woman aged 45-65 years with alopecia areata. Some clones in this sample may be carry-over from other donors' samples. This chain connects TRBV20-1 to TRBJ1-2; D is uncertain. Specimen: whole blood, collected in connection with sensitization to the hapten diphenylcyclopropenone (DPC). CDR3: CSAPLQTSRWYGYTF. CDR3 in DNA: TGCAGTGCGCCCTTGCAGACATCCCGCTGGTATGGCTACACCTTC.